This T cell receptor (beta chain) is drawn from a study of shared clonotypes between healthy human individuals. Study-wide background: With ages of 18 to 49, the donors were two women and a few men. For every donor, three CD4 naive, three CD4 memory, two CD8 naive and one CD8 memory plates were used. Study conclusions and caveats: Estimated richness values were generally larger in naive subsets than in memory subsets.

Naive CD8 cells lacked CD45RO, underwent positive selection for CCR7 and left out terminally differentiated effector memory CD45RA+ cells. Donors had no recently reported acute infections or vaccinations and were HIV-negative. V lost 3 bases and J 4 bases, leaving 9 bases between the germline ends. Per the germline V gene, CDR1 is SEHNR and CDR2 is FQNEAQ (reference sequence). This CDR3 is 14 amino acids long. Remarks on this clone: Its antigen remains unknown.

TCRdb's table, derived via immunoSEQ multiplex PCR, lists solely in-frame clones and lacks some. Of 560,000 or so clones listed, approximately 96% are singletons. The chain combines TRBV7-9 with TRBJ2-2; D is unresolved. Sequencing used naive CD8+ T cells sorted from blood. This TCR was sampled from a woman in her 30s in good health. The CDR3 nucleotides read TGTGCCAGCAGCTTCACACCTTCCACCGGGGAGCTGTTTTTT. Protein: CASSFTPSTGELFF.